This T cell receptor (beta chain) came from a study of T cells after posttransplantation cyclophosphamide. Study-level points and caveats: Recipient CMV seropositivity and CMV reactivation strongly tracked TRB clonality. Tissue-infiltrating T cells from skin or gut overlapped little with blood T cells.

Germline CDR1 is SGHAT and CDR2 is FQNNGV. V was clipped by 1 base and J by 6 bases, with 6 bases between them. The CDR3 length is 13 residues. Treatment was busulfan-fludarabine conditioning, a marrow graft, and cyclophosphamide on days +3 and +4. Assay used: immunoSEQ multiplex PCR; TCRdb lists only in-frame clones, some missing. Listed for the sample are about 12,000 clones, none seen a single time. This clone was recorded at least ten times. Its target is unknown. The TCR sequence derives from a female patient between 40 and 55 years old who received an allogeneic stem cell transplant from a related donor, was CMV-positive, and had acute GVHD only. Some of the T cells might come from the graft donor. This chain connects TRBV11-2 to TRBJ2-2; D remains unclear. The material was PBMCs, obtained after allogeneic stem cell transplant with posttransplant cyclophosphamide. The CDR3 nucleotides are TGTGCCAGCAGCTTAGTTGGGCCCGGGGAGCTGTTTTTT. Amino acids: CASSLVGPGELFF.